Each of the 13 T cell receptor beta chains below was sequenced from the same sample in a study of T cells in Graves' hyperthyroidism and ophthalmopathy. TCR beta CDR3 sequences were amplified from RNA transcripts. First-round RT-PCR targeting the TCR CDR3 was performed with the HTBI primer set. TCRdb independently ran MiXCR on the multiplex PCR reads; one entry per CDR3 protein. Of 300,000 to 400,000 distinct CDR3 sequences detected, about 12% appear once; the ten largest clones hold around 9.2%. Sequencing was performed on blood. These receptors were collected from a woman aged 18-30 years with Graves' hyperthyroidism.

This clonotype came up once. CDR3 protein: CSASMGRRCCNQPQHF. CDR3 in DNA: TGCAGTGCTAGTATGGGCAGGAGGTGTTGCAATCAGCCCCAGCATTTT. J is TRBJ1-5 and V is TRBV20-1; D not certain. This CDR3 comprises 16 residues. The germline CDR1 and CDR2 sequences are DFQATT and SNEGSKA (reference sequence). V was trimmed by 3 bases and J by 2 bases, leaving 17 bases between them.

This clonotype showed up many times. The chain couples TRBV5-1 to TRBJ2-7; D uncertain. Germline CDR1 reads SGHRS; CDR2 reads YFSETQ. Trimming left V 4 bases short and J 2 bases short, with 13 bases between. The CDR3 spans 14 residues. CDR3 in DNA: TGCGCCAGCAGCCGAAGCCTTGGGGCCTACGAGCAGTACTTC. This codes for CASSRSLGAYEQYF.

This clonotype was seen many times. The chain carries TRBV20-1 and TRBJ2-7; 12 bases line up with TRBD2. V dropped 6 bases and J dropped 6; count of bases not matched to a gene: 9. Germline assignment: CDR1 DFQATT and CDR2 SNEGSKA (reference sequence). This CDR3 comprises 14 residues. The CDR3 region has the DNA TGCAGTGCCCTAGCGGGGGGGATGGGGCTCGAGCAGTACTTC. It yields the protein CSALAGGMGLEQYF.

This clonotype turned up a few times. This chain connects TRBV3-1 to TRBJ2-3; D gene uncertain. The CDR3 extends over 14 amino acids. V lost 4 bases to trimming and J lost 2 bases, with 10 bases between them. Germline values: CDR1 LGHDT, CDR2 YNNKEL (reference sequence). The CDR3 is CASSPQISTDTQYF. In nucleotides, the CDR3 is TGTGCCAGCAGCCCACAGATATCCACAGATACGCAGTATTTT.

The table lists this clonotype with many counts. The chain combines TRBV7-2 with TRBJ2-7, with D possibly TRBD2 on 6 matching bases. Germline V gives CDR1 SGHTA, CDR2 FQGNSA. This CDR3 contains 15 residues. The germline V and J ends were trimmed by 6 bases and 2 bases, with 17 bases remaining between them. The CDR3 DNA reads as TGTGCCAGCAGAACATCGTTGGGCGGGGCCTACGAGCAGTACTTC. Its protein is CASRTSLGGAYEQYF. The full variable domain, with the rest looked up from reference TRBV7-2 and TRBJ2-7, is GAGVSQSPSNKVTEKGKDVELRCDPISGHTALYWYRQSLGQGLEFLIYFQGNSAPDKSGLPSDRFSAERTGGSVSTLTIQRTQQEDSAVYLCASRTSLGGAYEQYFGPGTRLTVT.

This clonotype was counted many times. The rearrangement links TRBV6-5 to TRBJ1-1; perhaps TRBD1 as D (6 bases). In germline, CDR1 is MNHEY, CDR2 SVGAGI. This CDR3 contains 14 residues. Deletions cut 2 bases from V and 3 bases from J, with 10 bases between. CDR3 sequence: CASSYNRVYTEAFF. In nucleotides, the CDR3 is TGTGCCAGCAGTTACAACAGGGTCTACACTGAAGCTTTCTTT.

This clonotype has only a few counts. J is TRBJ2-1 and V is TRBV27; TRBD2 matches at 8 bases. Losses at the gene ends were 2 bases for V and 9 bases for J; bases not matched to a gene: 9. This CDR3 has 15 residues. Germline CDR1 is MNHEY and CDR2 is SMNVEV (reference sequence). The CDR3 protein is CASSLGSGGAGEQFF. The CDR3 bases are TGTGCCAGCAGTTTAGGGAGCGGGGGTGCAGGTGAGCAGTTCTTC.

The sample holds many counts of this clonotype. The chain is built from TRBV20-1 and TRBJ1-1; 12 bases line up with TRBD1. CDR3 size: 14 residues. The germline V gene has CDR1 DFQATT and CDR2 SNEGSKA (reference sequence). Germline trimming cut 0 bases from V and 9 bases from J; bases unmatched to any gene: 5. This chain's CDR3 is CSARDRDRGLKAFF. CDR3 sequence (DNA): TGCAGTGCTAGAGATCGGGACAGGGGGCTTAAAGCTTTCTTT.

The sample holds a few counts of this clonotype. CDR3 DNA: TGCAGCGTCCCAGCGCGGATTCCTCAGAACAACACCATATATTTT. Residues: CSVPARIPQNNTIYF. The chain links TRBV29-1 to TRBJ1-3; D call uncertain. This CDR3 region has 15 residues. Trimming cost V 6 bases and J 7 bases, with 22 bases left between them. Germline V gene sequence: CDR1 SQVTM, CDR2 ANQGSEA.

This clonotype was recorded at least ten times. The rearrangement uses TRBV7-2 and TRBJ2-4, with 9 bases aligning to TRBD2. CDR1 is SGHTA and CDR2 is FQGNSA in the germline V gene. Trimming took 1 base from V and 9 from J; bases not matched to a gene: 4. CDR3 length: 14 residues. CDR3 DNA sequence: TGTGCCAGCAGCTTAGTAGTTAGCGGGGGCATTCAGTACTTC. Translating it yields CASSLVVSGGIQYF.

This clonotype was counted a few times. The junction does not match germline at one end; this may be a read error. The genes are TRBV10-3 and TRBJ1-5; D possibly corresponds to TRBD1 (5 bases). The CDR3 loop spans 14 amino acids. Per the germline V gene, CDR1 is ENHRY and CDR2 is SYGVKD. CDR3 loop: CAISKSQGNQPQHF. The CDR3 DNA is TGTGCCATCAGTAAGTCCCAGGGAAATCAGCCCCAGCATTTT.

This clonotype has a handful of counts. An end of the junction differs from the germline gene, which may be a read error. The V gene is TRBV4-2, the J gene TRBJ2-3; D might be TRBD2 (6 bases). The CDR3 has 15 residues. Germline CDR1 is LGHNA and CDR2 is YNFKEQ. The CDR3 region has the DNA TGTGCCAACAGCCAAGACCCCGGGAGTGAAAATACGCAGTATTTT. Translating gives CANSQDPGSENTQYF.

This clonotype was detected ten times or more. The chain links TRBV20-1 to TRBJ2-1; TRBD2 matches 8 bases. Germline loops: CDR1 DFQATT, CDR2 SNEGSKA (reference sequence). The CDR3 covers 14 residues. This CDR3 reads CSSWAVSGNNEQFF. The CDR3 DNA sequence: TGCAGCTCTTGGGCGGTTAGCGGGAACAATGAGCAGTTCTTC.